The rows below give T cell receptor beta chains drawn from one sample of a study of beta chain features in type 1 diabetes. TCRdb's copy holds only in-frame clones and misses some; the assay was immunoSEQ multiplex PCR. The data hold around 340,000 clones, with 7% to 10% observed a single time. Sequenced input: central memory CD4+ T cells from blood. These receptors came from a man aged 30 to 39 with type 1 diabetes. Both conserved end residues are part of each CDR3. A D gene is named only where the DNA matches it firmly. The listing skips clone size in some rows; elsewhere it reads once, few, many or a size class.

j_call	d_call	clone_size	v_call	cdr3_aa	cdr3_nt
TRBJ1-6	-	-	TRBV30	CAWSSQQESPLHF	TGTGCCTGGAGTTCACAGCAGGAGTCACCCCTCCACTTT
TRBJ1-2	-	few	TRBV20-1	CSAIWGRGYTF	TGCAGTGCTATATGGGGACGTGGCTACACCTTC
TRBJ2-1	TRBD2	few	TRBV7-2	CASSLYGTSGNNEQFF	TGTGCCAGCAGCTTATACGGGACTAGCGGAAACAATGAGCAGTTCTTC
TRBJ2-5	TRBD2	-	TRBV5-1	CASSLGVAGVQETQYF	TGCGCCAGCAGCTTGGGTGTAGCGGGGGTTCAAGAGACCCAGTACTTC
TRBJ2-7	-	-	TRBV6-1	CASRDYEQYF	TGTGCCAGCAGGGACTACGAGCAGTACTTC
TRBJ1-4	-	-	TRBV4-3	CASSQDWGAKLFF	TGCGCCAGCAGCCAAGATTGGGGGGCTAAACTGTTTTTT
TRBJ2-5	-	few	TRBV28	CASSLSGTDQETQYF	TGTGCCAGCAGTTTGTCCGGGACGGACCAAGAGACCCAGTACTTC
TRBJ1-2	TRBD1	-	TRBV19	CASSTSGQGYGYTF	TGTGCCAGTAGTACATCGGGACAGGGATATGGCTACACCTTC
TRBJ1-5	-	-	TRBV7-2	CASGVHSNQPQHF	TGTGCCAGCGGTGTCCATAGCAATCAGCCCCAGCATTTT
TRBJ1-2	TRBD1	-	TRBV7-2	CASSEDRFLGYTF	TGTGCCAGCAGCGAGGACAGGTTTCTGGGCTACACCTTC
TRBJ1-1	-	-	TRBV2	CASMRELNTEAFF	TGTGCCAGCATGCGAGAGCTGAACACTGAAGCTTTCTTT